Each of the 17 T cell receptor beta chains below was sequenced from the same sample in a study of blood T cells in healthy people across ages. Through a sample-barcoded 5' primer and a J-beta primer mix, a second PCR was run for roughly 6 to 11 cycles. TCRdb re-called the 5' RACE reads with MiXCR, one entry per CDR3 protein. Counted here are 710,000 or so distinct CDR3 sequences, around 32% occurring once; the ten biggest clones make up approximately 15%. The sequenced sample was blood. The receptors shown here come from a woman older than 75 in good health.

This clonotype came up once. This may arise from a read error, as a much more abundant clone is one base away. The V and J genes are TRBV20-1 and TRBJ1-5; no clear D gene. Per germline, CDR1 DFQATT and CDR2 SNEGSKA (reference sequence). The CDR3 has 15 residues. Trimming left V 0 bases short and J 6 bases short, with 15 bases between. This CDR3 is CSAREQGMGIQPQHF. For the CDR3, the DNA is TGCAGTGCTAGAGAGCAAGGAATGGGGATTCAGCCCCAGCATTTT.

V and J are TRBV12-3 or TRBV12-4 and TRBJ2-2; D call uncertain. V lost 7 bases and J 8 bases, leaving 8 bases between the germline ends. CDR3 length equals 11 residues. This CDR3 is CASTRRGELFF. In nucleotides, the CDR3 is TGTGCCAGCACCCGCCGGGGGGAGCTGTTTTTT.

The table lists this clonotype with many counts. This sequence joins TRBV6-1 and TRBJ1-2, with 12 bases lining up with TRBD1. The V gene end was trimmed by 1 base and the J gene end by 4 bases; junction bases not matched to a gene: 10. Germline values: CDR1 MNHNS, CDR2 SASEGT. This CDR3 region has 18 residues. The CDR3 region has the DNA TGTGCCAGCAGTGAAGTTTTGGGACAGGGGGCCTTAGGCTATGGCTACACCTTC. Its protein product is CASSEVLGQGALGYGYTF.

V gene TRBV12-3 or TRBV12-4 combines with J gene TRBJ2-5, with 8 bases lining up with TRBD1. CDR3 length: 15 residues. Trimming removed 5 bases from V and 2 bases from J; junction bases left unmatched: 7. CDR3 amino acids: CASSPSRDRQETQYF. As DNA, the CDR3 is TGTGCCAGCAGTCCCTCGCGGGACAGGCAAGAGACCCAGTACTTC.

The chain is built from TRBV24-1 and TRBJ1-2; 7 bases are shared with TRBD1. The ends lost 7 bases at V and 0 bases at J; junction bases unmatched: 1. Per the germline V gene, CDR1 is KGHDR and CDR2 is SFDVKD. The CDR3 is made up of 13 amino acids. The DNA of the CDR3 is TGTGCCACCAGCGGGACAGCTAACTATGGCTACACCTTC. It yields the protein CATSGTANYGYTF.

The V call is TRBV3-1, the J call TRBJ2-3; perhaps TRBD2 as D (6 bases). The V end was cut by 4 bases, the J end by 2 bases, with 16 bases between. The CDR3 length is 16 residues. CDR1 is LGHDT and CDR2 is YNNKEL in the germline V gene (reference sequence). As DNA, the CDR3 is TGTGCCAGCAGCCCCATTGGAGGGACCAACACAGATACGCAGTATTTT. Translation gives CASSPIGGTNTDTQYF.

The rearrangement joins TRBV7-2 to TRBJ2-5; 11 bases fit TRBD1. CDR3 length: 15 residues. Unmatched junction bases numbered 9, after V lost 5 bases and J lost 7 bases. Germline loops: CDR1 SGHTA, CDR2 FQGNSA. The CDR3 loop is CASSIPGTGGLTQYF. The CDR3 nucleotides read TGTGCCAGCAGCATCCCCGGGACAGGGGGTTTGACCCAGTACTTC.

Many counts were recorded for this clonotype. The chain carries TRBV6-2 or TRBV6-3 and TRBJ1-2, with D possibly TRBD1 on 6 matching bases. The V gene's germline CDR1 is MNHEY and CDR2 SVGEGT. The CDR3 totals 14 residues. Trimming removed 5 bases from V and 4 bases from J, with 14 bases in between. The CDR3 is CASSQGQWVYGYTF. DNA of the CDR3: TGTGCCAGCAGTCAAGGACAGTGGGTCTATGGCTACACCTTC.

The chain uses TRBV18 and TRBJ2-3; D is unclear. V dropped 11 bases and J dropped 2 bases, with 11 bases sitting between them. Germline loops: CDR1 KGHSH, CDR2 LQKENI. The CDR3 covers 12 residues. CDR3 nucleotide sequence: TGTGCCGGCGCAACCTCCACAGATACGCAGTATTTT. Protein: CAGATSTDTQYF.

This clonotype was picked up many times. The rearrangement uses TRBV24-1 and TRBJ2-1; D gene unclear. Trimming took off 3 bases at V and 4 bases at J, with 6 bases between the two ends. Germline CDR1 KGHDR, CDR2 SFDVKD. The length of the CDR3 is 13 residues. CDR3 in amino acids: CATSDNLYNEQFF. The CDR3 DNA sequence: TGTGCCACCAGTGATAACTTATACAATGAGCAGTTCTTC.

This clonotype was seen repeatedly, ten times or more. The chain carries TRBV20-1 and TRBJ2-7; D possibly corresponds to TRBD1 (6 bases). Trimming took off 0 bases at V and 1 base at J, with 13 bases between the two ends. The germline gives CDR1 DFQATT, CDR2 SNEGSKA (reference sequence). The CDR3 spans 15 residues. Written as DNA, the CDR3 is TGCAGTGCTAGAGATCTTGGGGGCCCTTCCTACGAGCAGTACTTC. Translating it yields CSARDLGGPSYEQYF.

The table lists this clonotype with many counts. The chain is built from TRBV11-3 and TRBJ2-5; 7 bases map to TRBD1. With 0 bases clipped from V and 1 base from J, the junction kept 2 bases outside the gene matches. In germline, CDR1 is SGHNT, CDR2 YENEEA. The CDR3 runs to 15 residues. CDR3 nucleotides: TGTGCCAGCAGCTTAGATGGGGACAGCCAAGAGACCCAGTACTTC. Its protein product is CASSLDGDSQETQYF. The variable domain in full, with the rest retrieved from reference TRBV11-3 and TRBJ2-5, is EAGVVQSPRYKIIEKKQPVAFWCNPISGHNTLYWYLQNLGQGPELLIRYENEEAVDDSQLPKDRFSAERLKGVDSTLKIQPAELGDSAVYLCASSLDGDSQETQYFGPGTRLLVL.

This clonotype occurred many times. The chain employs TRBV13 and TRBJ1-2; D ambiguous. Deletions cut 4 bases from V and 3 bases from J, with 21 bases between. This CDR3 is 17 amino acids long. The germline V gene encodes CDR1 PRHDT and CDR2 FYEKMQ (reference sequence). The CDR3 loop is CASSSATSDGLYYGYTF. DNA for the CDR3: TGTGCCAGCAGCTCGGCAACCTCGGACGGACTTTACTATGGCTACACCTTC.

Many counts were recorded for this clonotype. The J gene is TRBJ2-5, the V gene TRBV5-4; 7 bases agree with TRBD1. Trimming removed 5 bases from V and 3 bases from J; junction bases left unmatched: 7. The germline V gene encodes CDR1 SGHNT and CDR2 YYREEE (reference sequence). The CDR3 is 14 amino acids. Written as DNA, the CDR3 is TGTGCCAGCAGTATAACAGGGGATGAAGAGACCCAGTACTTC. Its translation is CASSITGDEETQYF.

This clonotype was picked up many times. One end of the junction varies from germline; a read error may be responsible. The chain combines TRBV12-3 or TRBV12-4 with TRBJ1-5; weak D call: TRBD1 (5 bases). This CDR3 is 14 amino acids long. The CDR3 DNA sequence: TGTGCCAGCAGTTTAATGGGGGGAAATCGGCCCCAGCATTTT. As protein: CASSLMGGNRPQHF.

This clonotype was detected only a few times. The V gene is TRBV7-2, the J gene TRBJ1-5; a weak D match, TRBD1 (5 bases). Trimming removed 5 bases from V and 3 bases from J, with 14 bases in between. CDR3 length: 15 amino acids. The V gene's germline CDR1 is SGHTA and CDR2 FQGNSA. The chain's CDR3 is CASSTYPGLNQPQHF. The DNA for the CDR3 is TGTGCCAGCAGCACGTACCCGGGACTCAATCAGCCCCAGCATTTT.

As for this clonotype: A much larger clone sits a single nucleotide away, making a read error possible. The chain is built from TRBV20-1 and TRBJ1-2; 9 nucleotides align to TRBD1. Per the germline V gene, CDR1 is DFQATT and CDR2 is SNEGSKA (reference sequence). This CDR3 comprises 12 residues. The junction had 7 bases not matched to a gene; V was cut back by 8 bases and J by 6 bases. The CDR3 DNA follows: TGCAGTACTGCACAGGGGGCTAATGGCTACACCTTC. This encodes CSTAQGANGYTF.